The clone carrying this T cell receptor (beta chain) occurred once. This entry comes from a study of blood T cell repertoires in COVID-19. Looking at the study overall: Specimens from acute and convalescent COVID-19 originated in the United States, Italy and Spain.

CDR3 length: 17 amino acids. Losses at the gene ends were 5 bases for V and 4 bases for J; bases not matched to a gene: 15. Looked up from germline, CDR1 is MDHEN and CDR2 is SYDVKM. The repertoire was sequenced with immunoSEQ multiplex PCR; TCRdb's copy has only in-frame clones and lacks some. The table includes around 300,000 clones, approximately 90% detected once. The chain combines TRBV28 with TRBJ1-1; TRBD1 matches 8 bases. The receptor was isolated from a woman under 40 with COVID-19, enrolled during active disease. Sequencing was done on a sample of peripheral blood. Here the CDR3 reads CASSPDRGDLYGTEAFF. The CDR3 nucleotides are TGTGCCAGCAGTCCCGACAGGGGAGATTTATATGGCACTGAAGCTTTCTTT.